The 25 T cell receptor beta chains given below trace back to one sample, sequenced in a study of T cell clones after liver transplantation. The protocol was immunoSEQ multiplex PCR, while the TCRdb copy is restricted to in-frame clones and leaves out a portion. The sample yields about 70,000 clones, about four fifths seen once. Specimen: CD4+ T cells from blood, collected 12 months after liver transplant. These receptors came from a human patient who received a liver transplant. Some T cells may have come from the graft donor.

J is TRBJ1-3 and V is TRBV5-4; maybe TRBD1 (5 bases). V gave up 0 bases and J gave up 3 bases, with 10 bases separating them. CDR3 size: 15 residues. Germline-derived CDR1 and CDR2 are SGHNT and YYREEE (reference sequence). CDR3 residues: CASSLDQGNGNTIYF. For the CDR3, the DNA is TGTGCCAGCAGCTTGGACCAGGGAAATGGAAACACCATATATTTT.

The chain carries TRBV7-9 and TRBJ2-1; the D is unclear. CDR3 length: 11 amino acids. V lost 5 bases to trimming and J lost 6 bases, with 5 bases between them. From germline, CDR1 is SEHNR and CDR2 FQNEAQ (reference sequence). CDR3 sequence: CASSKGNEQFF. The CDR3 region has the DNA TGTGCCAGCAGCAAAGGCAATGAGCAGTTCTTC.

This clone was seen a handful of times. The V gene is TRBV19, the J gene TRBJ1-5; no firm D call. CDR1 is LNHDA, CDR2 SQIVND, per germline (reference sequence). V gave up 3 bases and J gave up 5 bases, with 11 bases separating them. This CDR3 region has 14 residues. As DNA, the CDR3 is TGTGCCAGTAGTATGAGGCATTACGATCAGCCCCAGCATTTT. Translation: CASSMRHYDQPQHF. Full variable domain (outside the CDR3, taken from reference TRBV19 and TRBJ1-5): DGGITQSPKYLFRKEGQNVTLSCEQNLNHDAMYWYRQDPGQGLRLIYYSQIVNDFQKGDIAEGYSVSREKKESFPLTVTSAQKNPTAFYLCASSMRHYDQPQHFGDGTRLSIL.

Only a few counts were recorded for this clone. The chain joins TRBV28 to TRBJ1-4; D unclear. Trimming took off 3 bases at V and 5 bases at J, with 7 bases between the two ends. The CDR3 is made up of 13 amino acids. Germline CDR1 MDHEN, CDR2 SYDVKM. CDR3 nucleotides: TGTGCCAGCAGTTTGACTTGGAATGAAAAACTGTTTTTT. It yields the protein CASSLTWNEKLFF.

This clone was seen only once. The DNA of the CDR3 is TGTGCCAGCAGTGTGAGGGAGGGCCGTGTAGATACGCAGTATTTT. This encodes CASSVREGRVDTQYF. The genes are TRBV2 and TRBJ2-3; 7 nucleotides align to TRBD2. Germline V gene data show CDR1 as SNHLY and CDR2 as FYNNEI. The J segment lost 5 bases and the V segment lost 4 bases, leaving 9 bases of the junction unmatched. This CDR3 region has 15 residues.

The chain links TRBV7-2 to TRBJ1-5; the D gene is possibly TRBD1 (5 bases). CDR1 SGHTA and CDR2 FQGNSA come from the germline V gene. The CDR3 covers 14 residues. V dropped 1 base and J dropped 5 bases, with 9 bases sitting between them. The CDR3, as DNA: TGTGCCAGCAGCTTAGTGTCAGGGTATCAGCCCCAGCATTTT. Protein: CASSLVSGYQPQHF.

The rearrangement links TRBV5-1 to TRBJ2-1; D possibly corresponds to TRBD1 (6 bases). CDR3 length: 15 amino acids. V was pared by 2 bases and J by 3 bases, with 12 bases between. Germline CDR1 SGHRS, CDR2 YFSETQ. CDR3 sequence: CASSFGQGHYNEQFF. In nucleotides, the CDR3 is TGCGCCAGCAGCTTTGGGCAGGGGCACTACAATGAGCAGTTCTTC.

The chain couples TRBV6-5 to TRBJ2-1; D gene uncertain. CDR3 size: 15 residues. V was shortened by 7 bases and J by 4 bases, with 17 bases between the two germline ends. Germline loops: CDR1 MNHEY, CDR2 SVGAGI. Here the CDR3 reads CASTPVSKGYNEQFF. CDR3 in DNA: TGTGCCAGCACCCCTGTGAGTAAAGGGTACAATGAGCAGTTCTTC.

This chain uses TRBV5-4 with TRBJ1-1; D unresolved. The V end was cut by 3 bases, the J end by 5 bases, with 14 bases between. CDR3 length: 14 residues. The germline V gene encodes CDR1 SGHNT and CDR2 YYREEE (reference sequence). The CDR3 spells CASSSNWGTTEAFF. For the CDR3, the DNA is TGTGCCAGCAGCTCTAATTGGGGAACAACTGAAGCTTTCTTT.

The chain couples TRBV6-4 to TRBJ1-3, with TRBD1 as a possible D gene (5 bases). Trimming took off 10 bases at V and 2 bases at J, with 15 bases between the two ends. CDR3 length equals 14 residues. Germline V CDR1 and CDR2: MRHNA, SNTAGT. This CDR3 is CATYLYRTGNTIYF. As DNA, the CDR3 is TGTGCCACCTATCTGTACAGGACTGGAAACACCATATATTTT.

The chain carries TRBV5-1 and TRBJ2-7; D assignment may be TRBD1 or TRBD2 (5 bases each). The CDR3 is made up of 14 amino acids. V was cut by 3 bases and J by 0 bases, with 10 bases left in between. Germline-derived CDR1 and CDR2 are SGHRS and YFSETQ. The CDR3 reads CASSWGTDSYEQYF. For the CDR3, the DNA is TGCGCCAGCAGCTGGGGGACCGACTCCTACGAGCAGTACTTC.

V gene TRBV27 combines with J gene TRBJ2-6; D remains unclear. This CDR3 is built from 15 residues. V was shortened by 5 bases and J by 4 bases, with 12 bases between the two germline ends. Per the germline V gene, CDR1 is MNHEY and CDR2 is SMNVEV (reference sequence). The CDR3: CASSPKWSGANVLTF. In DNA, the CDR3 is TGTGCCAGCAGTCCAAAATGGAGCGGGGCCAACGTCCTGACTTTC.

This rearrangement joins TRBV7-9 to TRBJ2-1, with 8 bases that match TRBD2. The CDR3 loop spans 14 amino acids. CDR1 and CDR2 from the germline V gene are SEHNR and FQNEAQ (reference sequence). V lost 5 bases to trimming and J lost 6 bases; unmatched junction nucleotides: 6. The CDR3 DNA sequence: TGTGCCAGCAGCCCCCGGGGGGGTAGCAATGAGCAGTTCTTC. This gives the protein CASSPRGGSNEQFF.

The V call is TRBV14, the J call TRBJ1-1; D remains unclear. The CDR3 consists of 14 residues. Looked up from germline, CDR1 is SGHDN and CDR2 is FVKESK. With 3 bases removed from V and 4 bases from J, the gap between germline ends came to 12 bases. CDR3 sequence reads: CASSQAVWITEAFF. CDR3 sequence (DNA): TGTGCCAGCAGCCAGGCGGTTTGGATCACTGAAGCTTTCTTT.

J is TRBJ2-7 and V is TRBV27; the D call may be TRBD1 or TRBD2 (6 bases each). V was pared by 4 bases and J by 6 bases, with 10 bases between. CDR3 size: 12 residues. Germline-derived CDR1 and CDR2 are MNHEY and SMNVEV (reference sequence). This CDR3 is CASSSEGGEQYF. The DNA of the CDR3 is TGTGCCAGCAGTTCCGAGGGGGGCGAGCAGTACTTC.

V is TRBV5-4 and J is TRBJ2-7; unclear D gene. V was trimmed by 2 bases and J by 0 bases, leaving 9 bases between them. Per the germline V gene, CDR1 is SGHNT and CDR2 is YYREEE (reference sequence). The CDR3 contains 14 residues. CDR3 protein: CASSLSTLSYEQYF. The CDR3 bases are TGTGCCAGCAGCTTATCAACGCTCTCCTACGAGCAGTACTTC.

The chain combines TRBV18 with TRBJ1-2, with no clear D. V was shortened by 4 bases and J by 6 bases, with 18 bases between the two germline ends. This CDR3 spans 15 amino acids. CDR1 KGHSH and CDR2 LQKENI come from the germline V gene. The CDR3 here is CASSLLTNPADGYTF. The CDR3, as DNA: TGTGCCAGCTCACTACTAACAAACCCCGCCGATGGCTACACCTTC.

This chain connects TRBV6-6 to TRBJ1-5; D is uncertain. From germline, CDR1 is MNHNY and CDR2 SVGAGI (reference sequence). The CDR3 sequence is 14 residues long. The ends were cut back, 4 bases at V and 4 bases at J, with 11 bases in the middle. The CDR3 loop is CASSFGRENQPQHF. Here the CDR3 DNA reads TGTGCCAGCAGTTTCGGACGGGAGAATCAGCCCCAGCATTTT.

The sample holds a few counts of this clone. This sequence joins TRBV14 and TRBJ1-3, with D possibly TRBD1 on 5 matching bases. Between the trimmed V and J ends, which lost 3 bases and 0 bases, there was a span of 9 bases. This CDR3 has 15 amino acids. CDR1 and CDR2 (germline): SGHDN, FVKESK. In nucleotides, the CDR3 is TGTGCCAGCAGCCACAGGGCCTCCTCTGGAAACACCATATATTTT. The encoded protein is CASSHRASSGNTIYF.

This chain links TRBV9 with TRBJ2-3; tentative D call: TRBD2 (5 bases). The CDR3 is 14 residues long. CDR1 SGDLS and CDR2 YYNGEE come from the germline V gene. V shed 0 bases and J shed 6 bases, with 11 bases lying between them. The CDR3 sequence is CASSVGGSVDTQYF. For the CDR3, the DNA is TGTGCCAGCAGCGTAGGTGGGAGCGTGGATACGCAGTATTTT. The variable domain in full, with the rest retrieved from reference TRBV9 and TRBJ2-3, is DSGVTQTPKHLITATGQRVTLRCSPRSGDLSVYWYQQSLDQGLQFLIQYYNGEERAKGNILERFSAQQFPDLHSELNLSSLELGDSALYFCASSVGGSVDTQYFGPGTRLTVL.

The genes are TRBV6-1 and TRBJ2-4; 8 bases map to TRBD2. V shed 11 bases, J shed 1 base, and the junction held 7 bases outside the gene matches. Germline CDR1 reads MNHNS; CDR2 reads SASEGT. This CDR3 spans 14 amino acids. CDR3 protein: CAGGERGAKNIQYF. The CDR3 bases are TGTGCCGGGGGGGAGCGGGGGGCCAAAAACATTCAGTACTTC.

This clone was seen more than once but under ten times. The genes are TRBV6-1 and TRBJ1-1, with a tentative D call TRBD1 (5 bases). V lost 2 bases and J 3 bases, leaving 10 bases between the germline ends. The CDR3 is 14 residues long. Germline V gene lookup returns CDR1 MNHNS and CDR2 SASEGT. CDR3 coding DNA: TGTGCCAGCAGTGAATACATGGGGGACACTGAAGCTTTCTTT. It encodes CASSEYMGDTEAFF.

This chain uses TRBV10-3 with TRBJ1-1; 7 nucleotides agree with TRBD1. From germline, CDR1 is ENHRY and CDR2 SYGVKD. The CDR3 is 13 residues long. Losses at the gene ends were 6 bases for V and 3 bases for J; bases not matched to a gene: 4. The DNA of the CDR3 is TGTGCCATCAGCATTACAGGGGACACTGAAGCTTTCTTT. Protein sequence: CAISITGDTEAFF.

V gene TRBV6-1 combines with J gene TRBJ2-7, with D maybe TRBD1 (6 bases). V shed 6 bases and J shed 7 bases, with 16 bases lying between them. This CDR3 comprises 13 residues. Germline V lookup: CDR1 MNHNS, CDR2 SASEGT. The CDR3 DNA reads as TGTGCCAGCAGGGAGGCAGGGGCTTTGGAGCAGTACTTC. This sequence encodes CASREAGALEQYF.

The chain carries TRBV7-2 and TRBJ2-5, with D perhaps TRBD1 (5 bases). With 0 bases removed from V and 5 bases from J, the gap between germline ends came to 10 bases. This CDR3 is built from 14 residues. Germline lookup yields CDR1 SGHTA and CDR2 FQGNSA. CDR3 DNA: TGTGCCAGCAGCTTAGCGACAGCGTCGGAGACCCAGTACTTC. It yields the protein CASSLATASETQYF.